This entry describes one T cell receptor beta chain. The data originate from a study of blood T cell repertoires in COVID-19. Profiling relied on immunoSEQ multiplex PCR, and the TCRdb table lists in-frame clones only, not all of them. In the table there are more than 150,000 clones, 80% to 85% of which are singletons. The CDR3 is 14 residues long. V shed 4 bases and J 8 bases; nucleotides not matched to a gene: 6. Germline V CDR1 and CDR2: MGHRA, YSYEKL. Enrollees, about 18 to 95 years old, lived in about two dozen US areas. Participant-given clinical history determined each cohort assignment. All recovered Cohort 3 donors got two negative PCRs, got clearance, or saw symptom resolution.

The sequence was obtained from a woman in her fifties or sixties who had recovered from COVID-19. The chain is built from TRBV4-1 and TRBJ1-4; 8 bases match TRBD1. Sequenced input: PBMCs or T cells enriched from blood (not recorded which). DNA for the CDR3: TGCGCCAGCAGCCCCGGACAGGGCTGGGAAAAACTGTTTTTT. Protein sequence: CASSPGQGWEKLFF.